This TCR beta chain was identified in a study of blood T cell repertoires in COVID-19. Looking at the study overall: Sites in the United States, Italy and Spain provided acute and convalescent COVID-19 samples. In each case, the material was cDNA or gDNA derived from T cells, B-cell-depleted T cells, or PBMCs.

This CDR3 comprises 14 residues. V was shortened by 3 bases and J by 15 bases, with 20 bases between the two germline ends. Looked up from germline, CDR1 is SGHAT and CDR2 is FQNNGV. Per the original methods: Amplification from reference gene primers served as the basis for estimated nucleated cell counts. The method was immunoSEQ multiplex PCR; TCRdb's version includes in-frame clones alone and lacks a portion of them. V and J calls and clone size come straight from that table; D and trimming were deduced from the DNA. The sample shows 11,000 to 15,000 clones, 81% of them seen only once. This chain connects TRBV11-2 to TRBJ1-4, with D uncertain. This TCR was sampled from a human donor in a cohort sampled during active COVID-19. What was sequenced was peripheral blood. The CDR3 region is CASSLTRRPGMVFF. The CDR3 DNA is TGTGCCAGCAGCTTGACTCGTCGGCCGGGTATGGTGTTTTTT. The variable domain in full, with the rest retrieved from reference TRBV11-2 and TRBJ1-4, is EAGVAQSPRYKIIEKRQSVAFWCNPISGHATLYWYQQILGQGPKLLIQFQNNGVVDDSQLPKDRFSAERLKGVDSTLKIQPAKLEDSAVYLCASSLTRRPGMVFFGSGTQLSVL.